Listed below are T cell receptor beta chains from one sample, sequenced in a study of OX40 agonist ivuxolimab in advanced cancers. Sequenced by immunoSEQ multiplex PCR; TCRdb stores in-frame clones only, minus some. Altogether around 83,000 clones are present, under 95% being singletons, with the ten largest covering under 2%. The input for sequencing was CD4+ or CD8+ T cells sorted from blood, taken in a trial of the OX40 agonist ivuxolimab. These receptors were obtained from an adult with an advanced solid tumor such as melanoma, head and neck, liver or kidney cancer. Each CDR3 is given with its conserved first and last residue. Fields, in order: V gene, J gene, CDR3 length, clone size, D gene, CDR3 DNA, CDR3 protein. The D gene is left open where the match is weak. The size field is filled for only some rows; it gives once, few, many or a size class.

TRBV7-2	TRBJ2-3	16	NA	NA	TGTGCCAGCAGCGCTAGAGGCCAACCTAGCACAGATACGCAGTATTTT	CASSARGQPSTDTQYF
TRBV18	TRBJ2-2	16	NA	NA	TGTGCCAGCTCACCACCCAACGGGATGAACACCGGGGAGCTGTTTTTT	CASSPPNGMNTGELFF
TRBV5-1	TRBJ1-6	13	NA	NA	TGCGCCAGCAGCGAACAGTATCAATCACCCCTCCACTTT	CASSEQYQSPLHF
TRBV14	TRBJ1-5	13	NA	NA	TGTGCCAGTCAACAGGGTTTTAATCAGCCCCAGCATTTT	CASQQGFNQPQHF
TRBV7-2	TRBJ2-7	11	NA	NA	TGTGCCAGCAGCCAAAGAAGCGAGCAGTACTTC	CASSQRSEQYF
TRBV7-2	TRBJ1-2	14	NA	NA	TGTGCCAGCAGCTCCGCAACACCACCTAGTGGCTACACCTTC	CASSSATPPSGYTF
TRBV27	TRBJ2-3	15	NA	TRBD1	TGTGCCAGCAGTCAATTAAACAGGGGGCTAGGAACGCAGTATTTT	CASSQLNRGLGTQYF
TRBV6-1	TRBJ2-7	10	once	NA	TGTGCCAGCTATTCCGACGAGCAGTACTTC	CASYSDEQYF
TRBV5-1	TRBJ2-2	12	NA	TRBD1	TGCGCCAGCAGCGTGGACAGGGTACGACTGTTTTTT	CASSVDRVRLFF
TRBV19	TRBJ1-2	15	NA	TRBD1	TGTGCCAGTAGTATCGGGGACAGGGGTTCATATGGCTACACCTTC	CASSIGDRGSYGYTF